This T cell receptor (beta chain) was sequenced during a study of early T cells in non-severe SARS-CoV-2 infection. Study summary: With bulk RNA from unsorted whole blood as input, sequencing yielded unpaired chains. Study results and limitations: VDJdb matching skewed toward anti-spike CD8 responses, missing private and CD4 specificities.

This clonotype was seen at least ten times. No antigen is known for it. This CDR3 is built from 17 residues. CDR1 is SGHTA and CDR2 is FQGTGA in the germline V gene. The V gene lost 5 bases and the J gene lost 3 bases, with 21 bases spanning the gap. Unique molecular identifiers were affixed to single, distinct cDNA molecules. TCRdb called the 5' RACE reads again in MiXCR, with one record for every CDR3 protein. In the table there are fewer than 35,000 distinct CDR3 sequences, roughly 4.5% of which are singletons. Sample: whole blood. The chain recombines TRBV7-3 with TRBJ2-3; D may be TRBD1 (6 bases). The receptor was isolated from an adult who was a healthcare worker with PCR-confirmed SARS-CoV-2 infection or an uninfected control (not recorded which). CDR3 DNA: TGTGCCAGCAGCGCGAACGGACAGAGTTTTAGGACAGATACGCAGTATTTT. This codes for CASSANGQSFRTDTQYF.